This TCR beta chain is drawn from a study of shared clonotypes between healthy human individuals. Repertoires were generated with immunoSEQ multiplex PCR, while TCRdb's copy carries only in-frame clones and drops some. This table holds about 2,100,000 clones, about 92% found once. This clone was seen a handful of times. Its antigen is currently unknown. Naive CD8 cells lacked CD45RO, underwent positive selection for CCR7 and left out terminally differentiated effector memory CD45RA+ cells. Germline V lookup: CDR1 MGHRA, CDR2 YSYEKL. V lost 4 bases and J lost 9; bases outside the gene matches: 12. The CDR3 loop spans 15 amino acids. Study-level results: Large depth notwithstanding, sorted-subset sequencing proved incomplete by rarefaction. A generally larger estimated richness was seen in naive subsets than in memory subsets.

This clonotype originated in a man aged 18 to 30 in good health. Some clones in this sample may be carry-over from other donors' samples. The chain uses TRBV4-1 and TRBJ1-5; 7 bases are shared with TRBD1. The sample taken for sequencing was naive CD8+ T cells from PBMCs. CDR3 sequence (DNA): TGCGCCAGCAGCCCCGAAGCACAGGGGATTGGGCCCCAGCATTTT. Translated: CASSPEAQGIGPQHF.